This passage covers 15 T cell receptor beta chains from one sample sequenced in a study of T cell responses to AZD1222 COVID-19 vaccine (dated by TCRdb to 2020 to 2022). Libraries were built with the immunoSEQ multiplex PCR assay. TCRdb provides this immuneACCESS table in a form limited to in-frame rearrangements. Some clones are lacking; in checked studies, under half of them reflect an unresolved V gene, and why the rest are absent is not known. Counted in this sample were 70,000 or so clones; around 83% of them appeared once. 12% of the sample is held by the ten biggest clonotypes. In the paper's terms, the time point label means: baseline before first vaccination. Sequences were derived from peripheral blood, sampled on day 0 of AZD1222 vaccination. The source is an adult in good health.

This chain links TRBV4-3 with TRBJ2-7; weak D call: TRBD2 (5 bases). Germline V gives CDR1 LGHNA, CDR2 YSLEER. The length of the CDR3 is 15 residues. V was clipped by 0 bases and J by 2 bases, with 11 bases between them. The CDR3 coding sequence is TGCGCCAGCAGCCAAGATTATTCGGGGACCTACGAGCAGTACTTC. Amino acid sequence: CASSQDYSGTYEQYF.

A few counts support this clone. This chain uses TRBV6-5 with TRBJ1-1, with 7 bases fitting TRBD1. The V gene end was trimmed by 5 bases and the J gene end by 6 bases; junction bases not matched to a gene: 6. The germline V gene encodes CDR1 MNHEY and CDR2 SVGAGI. This CDR3 spans 13 amino acids. The CDR3 is CASSNFDRAEAFF. The DNA for the CDR3 is TGTGCCAGCAGTAACTTCGACAGGGCTGAAGCTTTCTTT.

The V call is TRBV25-1, the J call TRBJ2-7; D may match TRBD1 or TRBD2 (6 bases each). This CDR3 region has 13 residues. Germline values: CDR1 MGHDK, CDR2 SYGVNS. The CDR3: CVHCGGHSYEQYF. CDR3 DNA sequence: TGTGTTCATTGTGGGGGGCACTCCTACGAGCAGTACTTC.

The chain joins TRBV5-1 to TRBJ1-3, with 7 nucleotides matching TRBD1. Trimming took 0 bases from V and 0 from J; bases not matched to a gene: 3. Germline values: CDR1 SGHRS, CDR2 YFSETQ. This CDR3 has 16 residues. Written as DNA, the CDR3 is TGCGCCAGCAGCTTGGTACAGGGGAACTCTGGAAACACCATATATTTT. The encoded protein is CASSLVQGNSGNTIYF.

J is TRBJ2-5 and V is TRBV3-1 (or the pseudogene TRBV3-2); 8 bases agree with TRBD1. The CDR3 covers 17 residues. The germline V gene has CDR1 LGHDT and CDR2 YNNKEL (reference sequence). Losses at the gene ends were 0 bases for V and 2 bases for J; bases not matched to a gene: 8. In DNA form, the CDR3 reads TGTGCCAGCAGCCAAGATATTCGGACAGGGTTACAAGAGACCCAGTACTTC. Amino acid sequence: CASSQDIRTGLQETQYF.

The CDR3 region is CASSEALGGRAFF. Here the CDR3 DNA reads TGTGCCAGCAGTGAAGCCTTGGGGGGGAGAGCTTTCTTT. The rearrangement joins TRBV2 to TRBJ1-1; the D gene is possibly TRBD1 (5 bases). Deletions cut 0 bases from V and 10 bases from J, with 12 bases between. CDR3 length equals 13 residues. Germline V gene data show CDR1 as SNHLY and CDR2 as FYNNEI.

The J gene is TRBJ1-1, the V gene TRBV10-1; TRBD1 aligns across 8 bases. CDR3 length: 15 residues. V shed 4 bases and J 2 bases; nucleotides not matched to a gene: 6. The germline CDR1 and CDR2 sequences are WNHNN and SYGVQD (reference sequence). The CDR3 reads CASSAAGGQNTEAFF. CDR3 in DNA: TGCGCCAGCAGTGCGGCAGGGGGCCAAAACACTGAAGCTTTCTTT.

The chain employs TRBV10-3 and TRBJ1-5, with D maybe TRBD1 (5 bases). V gave up 3 bases and J gave up 2 bases, with 11 bases separating them. This CDR3 has 15 amino acids. CDR1 and CDR2 from the germline V gene are ENHRY and SYGVKD. The CDR3 loop reads CAISEQVLGNQPQHF. For the CDR3, the DNA is TGTGCCATCAGTGAACAGGTACTCGGCAATCAGCCCCAGCATTTT.

The chain recombines TRBV7-2 with TRBJ1-5; no reliable D call. The CDR3 extends over 15 amino acids. Germline CDR1 and CDR2: SGHTA and FQGNSA. V was clipped by 3 bases and J by 4 bases, with 13 bases between them. CDR3 protein: CASSFRRSLNQPQHF. The DNA of the CDR3 is TGTGCCAGCAGCTTCCGGCGCTCCTTAAATCAGCCCCAGCATTTT.

The rearrangement links TRBV30 to TRBJ1-2, with D maybe TRBD1 (6 bases). V lost 0 bases and J 5 bases, leaving 10 bases between the germline ends. This CDR3 contains 13 residues. The germline V gene encodes CDR1 GTSNPN and CDR2 SVGIG (reference sequence). CDR3 sequence: CAWSVLRGYGYTF. CDR3 DNA sequence: TGTGCCTGGAGTGTACTTAGGGGGTATGGCTACACCTTC.

This sequence joins TRBV29-1 and TRBJ2-3, with 10 nucleotides matching TRBD2. Losses at the gene ends were 3 bases for V and 0 bases for J; bases not matched to a gene: 6. The germline gives CDR1 SQVTM, CDR2 ANQGSEA. The CDR3 length is 16 residues. Here the CDR3 DNA reads TGCAGCGTTGAGGGCACACTAGCGGGGAGCACAGATACGCAGTATTTT. Protein sequence: CSVEGTLAGSTDTQYF.

The CDR3 spells CASSEEGGVSYNEQFF. The CDR3 coding sequence is TGTGCCAGCAGTGAAGAGGGGGGGGTCTCCTACAATGAGCAGTTCTTC. The chain joins TRBV2 to TRBJ2-1; D may be TRBD2 (7 bases). The CDR3 sequence is 16 residues long. V lost 1 base and J 0 bases, leaving 10 bases between the germline ends. Germline V gene data show CDR1 as SNHLY and CDR2 as FYNNEI.

V and J are TRBV12-5 and TRBJ1-3, with 8 positions matching TRBD1. In germline, CDR1 is LGHNT, CDR2 FRNRAP. The V gene end was trimmed by 6 bases and the J gene end by 1 base; junction bases not matched to a gene: 8. There are 16 residues in the CDR3. The CDR3 bases are TGTGCTAGTGGCCGGAACAGGGGGATATCTGGAAACACCATATATTTT. It translates to CASGRNRGISGNTIYF.

The chain has TRBV7-9 and TRBJ1-6; 7 nucleotides match TRBD1. Per germline, CDR1 SEHNR and CDR2 FQNEAQ (reference sequence). The V and J ends lost 4 bases and 5 bases, in that order; junction bases with no gene match: 5. The CDR3 spans 15 residues. CDR3 residues: CASSSEGQNNSPLHF. The CDR3 DNA reads TGTGCCAGCAGCTCCGAGGGACAGAATAATTCACCCCTCCACTTT.

The chain is built from TRBV24-1 and TRBJ1-3; D is ambiguous. Germline CDR1 reads KGHDR; CDR2 reads SFDVKD. CDR3 size: 17 residues. V was shortened by 1 base and J by 0 bases, with 12 bases between the two germline ends. This CDR3 is CATSDFHYQDSGNTIYF. The CDR3 DNA follows: TGTGCCACCAGTGATTTTCATTACCAAGACTCTGGAAACACCATATATTTT.